This T cell receptor beta chain was captured by sequencing in a study of blood T cell repertoires in COVID-19. The overall study: The origin of the acute and convalescent COVID-19 samples was the United States, Italy and Spain.

Method: immunoSEQ multiplex PCR; TCRdb's copy keeps in-frame clones and lacks some. The top ten hold 25% to 30% of the sample, which has about 120,000 clones, about 87% seen once. V was pared by 0 bases and J by 0 bases, with 13 bases between. CDR3 size: 18 residues. The germline gives CDR1 SGHRS, CDR2 YFSETQ. Sequenced material: peripheral blood. The TCR originated in a woman in her seventies with acute or convalescent COVID-19. The chain has TRBV5-1 and TRBJ2-6; the D gene is possibly TRBD2 (7 bases). This CDR3 is CASSLVGGPSSGANVLTF. The CDR3, as DNA: TGCGCCAGCAGCTTGGTCGGGGGGCCTAGCTCTGGGGCCAACGTCCTGACTTTC.